This T cell receptor beta chain was identified in a study of T cells in Graves' hyperthyroidism and ophthalmopathy. Whole-study findings and limits: Researchers report that a 13 V-J model separated ophthalmopathy from stable hyperthyroidism.

Amplified TCR beta CDR3 regions derived from RNA transcripts. The HTBI set primed first-round TCR CDR3 RT-PCR. MiXCR was run by TCRdb on the multiplex PCR reads, yielding one entry per CDR3 protein. The sample holds 280,000 or so distinct CDR3 sequences; 13% to 15% are singletons and the top ten take around 30%. There are many counts of this clonotype. No antigen is known for it. The CDR3 is 15 amino acids. V was clipped by 0 bases and J by 0 bases, with 8 bases between them. Germline-derived CDR1 and CDR2 are LNHNV and YYDKDF (reference sequence). Not enrolled were patients with uncontrolled infection, other autoimmune disease, pregnancy or lactation.

This TCR derives from a woman between 50 and 59 years old with Graves' hyperthyroidism that later progressed to Graves' ophthalmopathy. Source material: blood. The rearrangement uses TRBV15 and TRBJ1-2, with D possibly matching TRBD1 (5 bases). The CDR3 is CATSRDRASNYGYTF. CDR3 DNA: TGTGCCACCAGCAGAGACAGGGCATCTAACTATGGCTACACCTTC.